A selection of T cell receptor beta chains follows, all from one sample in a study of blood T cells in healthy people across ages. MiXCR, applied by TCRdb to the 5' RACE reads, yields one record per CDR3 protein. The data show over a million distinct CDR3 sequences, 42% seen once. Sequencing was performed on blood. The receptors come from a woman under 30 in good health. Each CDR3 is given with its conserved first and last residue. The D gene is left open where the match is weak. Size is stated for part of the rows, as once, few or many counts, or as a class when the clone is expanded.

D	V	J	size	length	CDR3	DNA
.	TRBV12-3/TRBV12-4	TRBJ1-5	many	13	CASSLNPNQPQHF	TGTGCCAGCAGCTTGAATCCCAATCAGCCCCAGCATTTT
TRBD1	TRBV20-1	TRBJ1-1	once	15	CSALRQGVVNTEAFF	TGCAGTGCGCTTAGACAGGGTGTGGTGAACACTGAAGCTTTCTTT
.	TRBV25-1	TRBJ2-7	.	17	CASRGWGAGFGRGEQYF	TGTGCCAGCCGGGGATGGGGGGCAGGGTTTGGTCGGGGCGAGCAGTACTTC
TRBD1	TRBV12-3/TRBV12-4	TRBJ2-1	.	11	CASGQGGEQFF	TGTGCCAGTGGACAGGGAGGAGAGCAGTTCTTC
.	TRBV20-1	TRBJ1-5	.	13	CSAITQVNQPQHF	TGCAGTGCTATAACGCAGGTCAATCAGCCCCAGCATTTT
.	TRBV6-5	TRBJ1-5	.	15	CASSPEANNNQPQHF	TGTGCCAGCAGTCCAGAGGCAAATAACAATCAGCCCCAGCATTTT
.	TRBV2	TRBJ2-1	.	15	CASSVLSSAYNEQFF	TGTGCCAGCAGTGTACTAAGCAGCGCATACAATGAGCAGTTCTTC
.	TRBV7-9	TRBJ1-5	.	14	CASSPDSGNQPQHF	TGTGCCAGCAGCCCAGACAGTGGCAATCAGCCCCAGCATTTT
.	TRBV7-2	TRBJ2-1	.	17	CASSLIIGARGTNEQFF	TGTGCCAGCAGCTTAATAATCGGGGCTAGAGGGACGAATGAGCAGTTCTTC
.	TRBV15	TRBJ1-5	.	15	CATSRVQYSNQPQHF	TGTGCCACCAGCAGAGTGCAGTATAGCAATCAGCCCCAGCATTTT
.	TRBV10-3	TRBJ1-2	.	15	CAISSFFLSVSGYTF	TGTGCCATCAGTTCTTTTTTTCTGTCCGTAAGTGGCTACACCTTC
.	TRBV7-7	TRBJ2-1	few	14	CASSLDGGMNEQFF	TGTGCTAGCAGCTTAGACGGAGGGATGAATGAGCAGTTCTTC
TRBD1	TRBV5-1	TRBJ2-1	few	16	CASSLVGTGSHNEQFF	TGCGCCAGCAGCTTGGTTGGGACAGGGAGTCACAATGAGCAGTTCTTC
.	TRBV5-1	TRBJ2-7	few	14	CASSQEGNSAEQYF	TGCGCCAGCAGTCAGGAAGGTAACTCGGCCGAGCAGTACTTC
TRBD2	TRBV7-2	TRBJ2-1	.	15	CASSLRGGAFNEQFF	TGTGCCAGCAGCTTACGCGGGGGGGCCTTTAATGAGCAGTTCTTC
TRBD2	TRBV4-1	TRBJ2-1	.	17	CASSRTSGGPLYNGQFF	TGCGCCAGCAGTCGGACTAGCGGGGGACCTCTTTACAATGGGCAGTTCTTC
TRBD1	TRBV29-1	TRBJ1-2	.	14	CSAAWDRGYYGYTF	TGCAGCGCAGCCTGGGACAGGGGATATTATGGCTACACCTTC
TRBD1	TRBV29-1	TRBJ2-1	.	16	CSVAGGPTGGYNEQFF	TGCAGCGTGGCGGGTGGACCGACAGGGGGTTACAATGAGCAGTTCTTC
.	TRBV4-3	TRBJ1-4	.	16	CASSQDGATVNEKLFF	TGCGCCAGCAGCCAAGATGGCGCGACAGTTAATGAAAAACTGTTTTTT
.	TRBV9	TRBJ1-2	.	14	CASSVDVGRYGYTF	TGTGCCAGCAGCGTAGATGTGGGGCGCTATGGCTACACCTTC
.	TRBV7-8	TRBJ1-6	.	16	CASSFWRGSYNSPLHF	TGTGCCAGCAGCTTCTGGCGGGGATCCTATAATTCACCCCTCCACTTT
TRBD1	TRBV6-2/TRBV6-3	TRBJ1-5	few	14	CASSLTGPQGPQHF	TGTGCCAGCAGTTTGACAGGGCCGCAGGGGCCCCAGCATTTT
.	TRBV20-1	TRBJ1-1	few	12	CSAGTGVPEAFF	TGCAGTGCTGGGACTGGGGTACCTGAAGCTTTCTTT
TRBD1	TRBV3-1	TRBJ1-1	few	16	CASSLRQGNMNTEAFF	TGTGCCAGCAGCCTCCGACAGGGAAACATGAACACTGAAGCTTTCTTT
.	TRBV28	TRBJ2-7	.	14	CASSPKPFTYEQYF	TGTGCCAGCAGTCCTAAACCTTTTACCTACGAGCAGTACTTC
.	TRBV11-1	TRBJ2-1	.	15	CASSRGDAAYNEQFF	TGTGCCAGCAGCCGCGGCGACGCAGCATACAATGAGCAGTTCTTC
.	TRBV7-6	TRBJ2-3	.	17	CASSLGGGDGPTDTQYF	TGTGCCAGCAGCTTGGGCGGAGGGGACGGGCCCACAGATACGCAGTATTTT
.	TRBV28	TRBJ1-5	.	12	CASSLTSQPQHF	TGTGCCAGCAGTTTAACGTCTCAGCCCCAGCATTTT
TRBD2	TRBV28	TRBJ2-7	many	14	CASRLAGESHEQYF	TGTGCCAGCAGACTAGCGGGAGAATCCCACGAGCAGTACTTC
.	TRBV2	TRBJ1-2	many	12	CASSETNYGYTF	TGTGCCAGCAGCGAAACTAACTATGGCTACACCTTC
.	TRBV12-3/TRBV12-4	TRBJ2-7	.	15	CASSLLAPGLYEQYF	TGTGCCAGCAGTTTGCTCGCCCCTGGTTTATACGAGCAGTACTTC
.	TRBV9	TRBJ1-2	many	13	CASSVGTDYGYTF	TGTGCCAGCAGCGTAGGGACAGACTATGGCTACACCTTC
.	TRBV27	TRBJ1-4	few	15	CASSLYRGANEKLFF	TGTGCCAGCAGTCTATACCGTGGGGCGAATGAAAAACTGTTTTTT
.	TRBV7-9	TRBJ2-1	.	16	CASSFQGTRAHNEQFF	TGTGCCAGCAGCTTCCAAGGGACAAGGGCCCACAATGAGCAGTTCTTC
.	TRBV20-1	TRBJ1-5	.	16	CSARDRVTGSNQPQHF	TGCAGTGCTAGAGACCGGGTGACAGGAAGCAATCAGCCCCAGCATTTT
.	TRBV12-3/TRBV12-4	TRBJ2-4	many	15	CASSSSGIAKNIQYF	TGTGCCAGCAGTTCTAGTGGGATAGCCAAAAACATTCAGTACTTC
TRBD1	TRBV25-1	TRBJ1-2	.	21	CASRFRDRGTTNLVLNYGYTF	TGTGCCAGCAGATTCCGAGACAGGGGGACAACGAATTTGGTCCTTAACTATGGCTACACCTTC
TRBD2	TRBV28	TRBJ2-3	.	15	CASSFVAGGTDTQYF	TGTGCCAGCAGTTTTGTTGCGGGAGGCACAGATACGCAGTATTTT
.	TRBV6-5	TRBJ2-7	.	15	CASSYSGTAYNEQYF	TGTGCCAGCAGTTACTCGGGCACGGCATACAATGAGCAGTACTTC
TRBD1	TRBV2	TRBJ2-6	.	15	CASNTGASGANVLTF	TGTGCCAGCAATACAGGGGCATCTGGGGCCAACGTCCTGACTTTC
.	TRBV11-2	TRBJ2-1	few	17	CASRQKPGQRSYNEQFF	TGTGCCAGCAGACAAAAACCGGGACAAAGGTCCTACAATGAGCAGTTCTTC
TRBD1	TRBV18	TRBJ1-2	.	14	CASSGQGQGYGYTF	TGTGCCAGCTCTGGACAGGGTCAGGGATATGGCTACACCTTC
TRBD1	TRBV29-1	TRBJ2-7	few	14	CSVSGTVGIYEQYF	TGCAGCGTGTCCGGGACAGTAGGTATTTACGAGCAGTACTTC
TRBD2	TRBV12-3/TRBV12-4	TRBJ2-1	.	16	CASSSRTSGRTDEQFF	TGTGCCAGCAGTTCTAGGACTAGCGGGAGGACCGATGAGCAGTTCTTC
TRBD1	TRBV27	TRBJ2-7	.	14	CASSLRGLLGEQYF	TGTGCCAGCAGTCTAAGGGGGCTGCTAGGCGAGCAGTACTTC
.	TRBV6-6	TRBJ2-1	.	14	CASSDSRVYNEQFF	TGTGCCAGCAGTGACTCGAGGGTCTACAATGAGCAGTTCTTC
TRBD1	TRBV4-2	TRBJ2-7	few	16	CASSQDPGTGGNEQYF	TGTGCCAGCAGCCAAGATCCGGGGACAGGGGGCAATGAGCAGTACTTC